Below, 3 T cell receptor beta chains from the same sample are listed, as sequenced in a study of blood T cells in healthy people across ages. Using a J-beta primer mix together with a sample-barcoded 5' primer, a second PCR was run for about 6 to 12 cycles. Each CDR3 protein is one row after TCRdb ran MiXCR on the 5' RACE reads. The data contain roughly 790,000 distinct CDR3 sequences, roughly two fifths of them singletons. Sequenced input: blood. These receptors all come from a woman between 55 and 75 years old in good health.

The DNA for the CDR3 is TGCAGCATTGTTGCAGGGGGGGCCTACAATGAGCAGTTCTTC. It encodes CSIVAGGAYNEQFF. The chain joins TRBV29-1 to TRBJ2-1; D tentatively fits TRBD1 or TRBD2 (7 bases each). Germline lookup yields CDR1 SQVTM and CDR2 ANQGSEA. The CDR3 loop spans 14 amino acids. Trimming stripped 8 bases from V and 2 bases from J, with 16 bases between.

The chain joins TRBV20-1 to TRBJ1-2; a possible D gene is TRBD1 (5 bases). This CDR3 is built from 13 residues. Germline V gives CDR1 DFQATT, CDR2 SNEGSKA (reference sequence). Trimming cost V 0 bases and J 8 bases, with 13 bases left between them. The CDR3 loop reads CSARDAQGEGYTF. The CDR3 bases are TGCAGTGCTAGAGATGCCCAGGGAGAGGGCTACACCTTC.

This clonotype was seen at least ten times. The chain combines TRBV7-7 with TRBJ2-5; D gene ambiguous. This CDR3 contains 15 residues. In germline, CDR1 is SSHAT, CDR2 FNYEAQ (reference sequence). Trimming cost V 3 bases and J 4 bases, with 15 bases left between them. DNA for the CDR3: TGTGCCAGCAGCTTGTATCGGCAGATGGGAGAGACCCAGTACTTC. Protein product: CASSLYRQMGETQYF.